The 5 T cell receptor beta chains presented below share a single source sample, sequenced in a study of blood T cell repertoires in COVID-19. Using immunoSEQ multiplex PCR, the repertoire was profiled, and TCRdb retains in-frame clones only, with some absent. The sample has 110,000 or so clones, roughly four fifths seen once; the top ten hold about 2.5%. The material sequenced was peripheral blood. These receptors all stem from a man in his fifties or sixties with acute or convalescent COVID-19.

The CDR3 DNA sequence: TGTGCCAGCAGCAAGGACAGGGGGTTCGAGCAGTACTTC. This translates into CASSKDRGFEQYF. V and J are TRBV7-3 and TRBJ2-7; 10 positions match TRBD1. The CDR3 has 13 amino acids. V dropped 5 bases and J dropped 6; count of bases not matched to a gene: 4. Per germline, CDR1 SGHTA and CDR2 FQGTGA. The variable domain in full, with the rest retrieved from reference TRBV7-3 and TRBJ2-7, is GAGVSQTPSNKVTEKGKYVELRCDPISGHTALYWYRQSLGQGPEFLIYFQGTGAADDSGLPNDRFFAVRPEGSVSTLKIQRTERGDSAVYLCASSKDRGFEQYFGPGTRLTVT.

J is TRBJ1-5 and V is TRBV19; D gene unclear. Germline CDR1 LNHDA, CDR2 SQIVND (reference sequence). The CDR3 covers 14 residues. The V gene lost 7 bases and the J gene lost 7 bases, with 17 bases spanning the gap. The CDR3 sequence: CASKRERREQPQHF. In DNA form, the CDR3 reads TGTGCCAGTAAGAGGGAAAGAAGGGAACAGCCCCAGCATTTT. The full variable domain, with the rest looked up from reference TRBV19 and TRBJ1-5, is DGGITQSPKYLFRKEGQNVTLSCEQNLNHDAMYWYRQDPGQGLRLIYYSQIVNDFQKGDIAEGYSVSREKKESFPLTVTSAQKNPTAFYLCASKRERREQPQHFGDGTRLSIL.

This chain uses TRBV19 with TRBJ1-6; 8 bases match TRBD1. Germline assignment: CDR1 LNHDA and CDR2 SQIVND (reference sequence). The length of the CDR3 is 14 residues. V dropped 8 bases and J dropped 7; count of bases not matched to a gene: 7. The CDR3 coding sequence is TGTGCCAGTGGCCCTCGGGACAGGAATTCACCCCTCCACTTT. Protein sequence: CASGPRDRNSPLHF.

The rearrangement joins TRBV29-1 to TRBJ1-5, with a tentative D call TRBD1 (6 bases). CDR3 size: 12 residues. Germline V lookup: CDR1 SQVTM, CDR2 ANQGSEA. V lost 4 bases and J lost 10, with 14 bases in between. The CDR3 sequence: CSVGEGVKPQHF. The CDR3, as DNA: TGCAGCGTTGGTGAGGGGGTGAAACCCCAGCATTTT.

This chain joins TRBV24-1 and TRBJ2-2, with 7 bases fitting TRBD1. Germline V gene sequence: CDR1 KGHDR, CDR2 SFDVKD. V gave up 5 bases and J gave up 3 bases; unmatched junction bases: 5. This CDR3 contains 15 residues. CDR3 region: CATSVQGVDTGELFF. In DNA form, the CDR3 reads TGTGCCACCAGTGTTCAGGGGGTAGACACCGGGGAGCTGTTTTTT.